Each of the 9 T cell receptor beta chains below was sequenced from the same sample in a study of T cell responses to AZD1222 COVID-19 vaccine. Sequencing used immunoSEQ multiplex PCR; TCRdb keeps in-frame clones, though not all of them. The sample lists approximately 130,000 clones; 89% were seen once. Specimen: peripheral blood, collected 28 days after the second AZD1222 dose. The source is an adult who received the AZD1222 COVID-19 vaccine.

The gene calls are TRBV27 and TRBJ2-2, with 7 bases aligning to TRBD1. Germline V gene lookup returns CDR1 MNHEY and CDR2 SMNVEV (reference sequence). The CDR3 is 16 residues long. V lost 1 base, J lost 6 bases, and 8 bases stayed unmatched. CDR3 region: CASSLLSGTVPGELFF. The DNA for the CDR3 is TGTGCCAGCAGTTTATTGTCCGGGACAGTCCCCGGGGAGCTGTTTTTT.

This clone was seen a single time. This chain connects TRBV28 to TRBJ2-3; D gene unclear. The CDR3 consists of 12 residues. V lost 5 bases and J lost 0, with 3 bases in between. Germline CDR1 MDHEN, CDR2 SYDVKM. DNA of the CDR3: TGTGCCAGCAGTGAGAGCACAGATACGCAGTATTTT. Protein sequence: CASSESTDTQYF.

This chain links TRBV27 with TRBJ2-7, with 14 nucleotides matching TRBD2. The CDR3 has 17 residues. J lost 3 bases, V lost 6 bases, and 10 bases had no gene match. Germline assignment: CDR1 MNHEY and CDR2 SMNVEV (reference sequence). CDR3 nucleotides: TGTGCCAGCAGGCACAACATCGGGACTAGCGGGAGCTACGAGCAGTACTTC. This codes for CASRHNIGTSGSYEQYF.

The V and J genes are TRBV5-6 and TRBJ2-5; 8 nucleotides line up with TRBD2. The CDR3 has 13 residues. The V gene end was trimmed by 4 bases and the J gene end by 5 bases; junction bases not matched to a gene: 4. Germline CDR1 reads SGHDT; CDR2 reads YYEEEE. The CDR3 DNA reads as TGTGCCAGCAGCCCCGGGGGGGCTGAGACCCAGTACTTC. Translated: CASSPGGAETQYF.

This clone appeared a single time. The chain links TRBV18 to TRBJ1-6, with D unresolved. Between the trimmed V and J ends, which lost 2 bases and 8 bases, there was a span of 13 bases. The CDR3 totals 15 residues. Germline CDR1 reads KGHSH; CDR2 reads LQKENI. CDR3 coding DNA: TGTGCCAGCTCACCAATAATTCGGGGAGATTCACCCCTCCACTTT. The encoded protein is CASSPIIRGDSPLHF.

This chain links TRBV11-3 with TRBJ1-1, with 7 bases that match TRBD1. CDR3 size: 16 residues. With 5 bases clipped from V and 4 bases from J, the junction kept 13 bases outside the gene matches. In germline, CDR1 is SGHNT, CDR2 YENEEA. The DNA of the CDR3 is TGTGCCAGCAGCCTAACCGGAGGGGGCGAAGGCACTGAAGCTTTCTTT. This encodes CASSLTGGGEGTEAFF.

The CDR3 coding sequence is TGTGCCAGCAGCCCCGCCGGGACTAGTCAATACGAGCAGTACTTC. Protein product: CASSPAGTSQYEQYF. J is TRBJ2-7 and V is TRBV28; 8 bases line up with TRBD2. The V gene end was trimmed by 6 bases and the J gene end by 4 bases; junction bases not matched to a gene: 11. Germline V gene sequence: CDR1 MDHEN, CDR2 SYDVKM. This CDR3 has 15 residues.

V is TRBV18 and J is TRBJ1-4; D possibly corresponds to TRBD1 (6 bases). The CDR3 length is 13 residues. Germline V gene data show CDR1 as KGHSH and CDR2 as LQKENI. V was shortened by 8 bases and J by 6 bases, with 13 bases between the two germline ends. CDR3 region: CASRRGADEKLFF. The CDR3 bases are TGTGCCAGCCGCCGGGGGGCTGATGAAAAACTGTTTTTT.

The chain recombines TRBV7-2 with TRBJ1-3; D unresolved. The CDR3 covers 16 residues. Germline V gene sequence: CDR1 SGHTA, CDR2 FQGNSA. Deletions cut 5 bases from V and 0 bases from J, with 14 bases between. For the CDR3, the DNA is TGTGCCAGCAGCCCACCCCCGGGGAACTCTGGAAACACCATATATTTT. It yields the protein CASSPPPGNSGNTIYF. Drawing the rest from reference TRBV7-2 and TRBJ1-3, the complete variable domain is GAGVSQSPSNKVTEKGKDVELRCDPISGHTALYWYRQSLGQGLEFLIYFQGNSAPDKSGLPSDRFSAERTGGSVSTLTIQRTQQEDSAVYLCASSPPPGNSGNTIYFGEGSWLTVV.